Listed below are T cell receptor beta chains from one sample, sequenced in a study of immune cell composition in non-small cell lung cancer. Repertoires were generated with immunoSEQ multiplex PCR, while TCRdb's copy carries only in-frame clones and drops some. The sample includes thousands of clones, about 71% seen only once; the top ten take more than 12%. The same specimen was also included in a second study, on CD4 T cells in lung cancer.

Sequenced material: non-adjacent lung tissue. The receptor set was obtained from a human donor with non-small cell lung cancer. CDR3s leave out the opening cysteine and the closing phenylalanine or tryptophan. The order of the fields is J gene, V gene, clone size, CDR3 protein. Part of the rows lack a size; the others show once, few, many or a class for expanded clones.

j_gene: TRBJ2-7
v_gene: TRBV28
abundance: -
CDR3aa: ASTPPGLAGPEQY

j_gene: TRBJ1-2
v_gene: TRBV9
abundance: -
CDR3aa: ASSAKQGARVGYT

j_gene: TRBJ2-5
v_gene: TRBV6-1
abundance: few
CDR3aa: ASSEGERETETQY

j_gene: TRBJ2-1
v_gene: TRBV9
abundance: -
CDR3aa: ASSVAGRVTYNEQF

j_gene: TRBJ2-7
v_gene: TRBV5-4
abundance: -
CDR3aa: ASSLGRGLYEQY

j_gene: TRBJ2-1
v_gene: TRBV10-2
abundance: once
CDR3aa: ASSGRNEQF

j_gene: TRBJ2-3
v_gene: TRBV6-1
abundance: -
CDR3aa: ASSQTSGRPDTQY

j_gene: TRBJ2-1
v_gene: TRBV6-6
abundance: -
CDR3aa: ASRSGASGRAGEQF

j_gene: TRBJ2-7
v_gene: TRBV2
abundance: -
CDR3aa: ASSRTSENYEQY

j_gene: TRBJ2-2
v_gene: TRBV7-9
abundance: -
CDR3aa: ASSPFSDSPTGELF

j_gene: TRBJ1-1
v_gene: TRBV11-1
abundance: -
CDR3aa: ASRQGARNTEAF

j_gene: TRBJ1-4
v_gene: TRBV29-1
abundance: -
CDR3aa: SVVTAGGEKLF

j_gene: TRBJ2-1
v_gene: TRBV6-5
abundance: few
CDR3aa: ASIAGVGMVEQF

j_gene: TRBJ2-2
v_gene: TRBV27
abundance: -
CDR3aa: ASRQSSTGELF

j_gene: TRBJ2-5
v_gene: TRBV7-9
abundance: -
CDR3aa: ASSLRTGGQQETQY

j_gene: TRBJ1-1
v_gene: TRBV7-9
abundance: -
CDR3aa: ASSLDGTGPTEAF

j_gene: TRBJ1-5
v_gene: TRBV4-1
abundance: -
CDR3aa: ASSQGGVDQPQH

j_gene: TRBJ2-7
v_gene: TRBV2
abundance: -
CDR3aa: ASSADWSSYEQY

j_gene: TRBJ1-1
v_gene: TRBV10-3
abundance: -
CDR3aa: AIRGAQNTEAF

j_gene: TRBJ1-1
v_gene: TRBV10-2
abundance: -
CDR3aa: ASRLQAGTEAF

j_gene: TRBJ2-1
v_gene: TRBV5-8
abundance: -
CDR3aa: ASSLIAGFSYNEQF

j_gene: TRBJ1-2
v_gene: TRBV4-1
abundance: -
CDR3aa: ASSQDQGAFDT

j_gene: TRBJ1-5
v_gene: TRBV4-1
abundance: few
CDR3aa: ASSFGQGTEPQH

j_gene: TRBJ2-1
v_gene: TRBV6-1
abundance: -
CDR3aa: ASSDPSGRAYNEQF

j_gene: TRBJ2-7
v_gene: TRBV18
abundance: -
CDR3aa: ASSPPRDSSYEQY

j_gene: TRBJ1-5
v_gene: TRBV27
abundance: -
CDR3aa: ASRIQGAGGQPQH

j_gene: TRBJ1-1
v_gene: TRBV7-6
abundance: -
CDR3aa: ASSRQSNTEAF

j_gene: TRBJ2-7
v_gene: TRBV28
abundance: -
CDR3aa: ASSLGGAGEQY

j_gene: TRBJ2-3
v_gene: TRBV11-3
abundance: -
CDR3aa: ASSLGAPDTQY

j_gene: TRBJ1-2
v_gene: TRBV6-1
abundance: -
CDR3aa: ASSEYSNYGYT

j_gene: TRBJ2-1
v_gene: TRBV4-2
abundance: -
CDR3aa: ASSQDEASGINEQF

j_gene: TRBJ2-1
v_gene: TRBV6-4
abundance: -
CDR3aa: ASRAGELVDEQF

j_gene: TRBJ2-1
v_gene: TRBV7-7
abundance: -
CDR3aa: ASSLNFGREVF

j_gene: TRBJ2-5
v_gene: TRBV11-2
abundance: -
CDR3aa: ASRFTGGASKETQY

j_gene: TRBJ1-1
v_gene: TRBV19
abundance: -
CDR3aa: ASSIGRGNTEAF

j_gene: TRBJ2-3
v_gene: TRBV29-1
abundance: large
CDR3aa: SVEDSRDTQY

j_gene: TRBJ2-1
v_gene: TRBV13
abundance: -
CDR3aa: ASSIYVRTSGRGMYNEQF

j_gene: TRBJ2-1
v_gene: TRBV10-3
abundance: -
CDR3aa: AIRLEGQGRHEQF

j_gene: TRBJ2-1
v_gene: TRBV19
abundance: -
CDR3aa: ASTSLRSGLNEQF

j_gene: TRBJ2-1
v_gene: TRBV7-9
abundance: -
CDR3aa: ASSPVAGEVVNEQF

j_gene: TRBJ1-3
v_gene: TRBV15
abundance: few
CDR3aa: ATSLSGNTIY

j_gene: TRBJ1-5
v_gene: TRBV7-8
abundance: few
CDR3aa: ASSLVSQNNQPQH

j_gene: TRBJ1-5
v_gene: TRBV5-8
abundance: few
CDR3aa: ASSRLGGHDNQPQH

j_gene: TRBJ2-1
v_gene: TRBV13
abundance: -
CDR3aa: ASSTSRLGNNEQF

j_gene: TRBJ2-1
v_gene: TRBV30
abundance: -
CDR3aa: AYHRRQGSYNEQF

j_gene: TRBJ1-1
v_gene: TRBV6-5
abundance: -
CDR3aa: ASSPADGMNTEAF

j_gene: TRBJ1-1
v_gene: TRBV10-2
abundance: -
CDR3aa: ASRYRAGTEAF

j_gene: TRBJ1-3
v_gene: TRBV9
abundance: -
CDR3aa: ASSGQTGPYTIY

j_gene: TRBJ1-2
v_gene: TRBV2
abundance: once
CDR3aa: ASSDRQGAGGYT

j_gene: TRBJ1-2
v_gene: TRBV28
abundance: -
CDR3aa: ATLWGGFYGYT

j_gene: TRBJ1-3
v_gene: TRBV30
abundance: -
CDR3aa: AWRKTGSNSGNTIY

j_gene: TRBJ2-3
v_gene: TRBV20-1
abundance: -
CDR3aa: SAGTVPQY

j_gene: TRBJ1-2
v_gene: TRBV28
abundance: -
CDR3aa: ASTPAGNYGYT

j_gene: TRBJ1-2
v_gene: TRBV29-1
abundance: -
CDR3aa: SVDGASSVPGYT

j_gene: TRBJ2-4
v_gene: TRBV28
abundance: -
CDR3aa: ASSSGGFAKNIQY

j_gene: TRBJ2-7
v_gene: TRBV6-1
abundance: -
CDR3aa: ASSESLGDSYEQY

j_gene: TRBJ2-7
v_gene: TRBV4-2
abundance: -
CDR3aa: ASSRLLGRANSGGNYEQY

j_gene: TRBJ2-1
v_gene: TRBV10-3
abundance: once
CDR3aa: AISERTPDEQF

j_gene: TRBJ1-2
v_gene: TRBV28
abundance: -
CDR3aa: ASRRDGYT

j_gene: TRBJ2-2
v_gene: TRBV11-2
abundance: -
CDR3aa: ASSLEQISTGELF